This T cell receptor beta chain emerged from a study of cytomegalovirus exposure and HLA in healthy donors. The junction had 8 bases not matched to a gene; V was cut back by 4 bases and J by 0 bases. The CDR3 is made up of 16 amino acids. CDR1 SGHTA and CDR2 FQGNSA come from the germline V gene. Note on this clone: Its target is not known.

A multiplex PCR was run with 60 Vbeta primers and 13 Jbeta primers. The data were produced by immunoSEQ multiplex PCR, yet TCRdb's version contains in-frame clones alone and is incomplete. Counted here are about 160,000 clones, 80% occurring once; the ten biggest clones make up 4.5%. Regarding the study as a whole: Analyzed later, most CMV-associated TCR beta chains appeared HLA-restricted. Later analysis associated a missense DCLRE1C variant with TCR beta V- and J-gene trimming. Several of the most significant clusters were apparently associated with common viral pathogens in a later analysis. An analysis done earlier found most TCR beta V segments productive about 90% or about 30% of the time.

This receptor was taken from a woman in her 50s in good health and CMV-seropositive. Sequences were obtained from PBMCs. The chain couples TRBV7-2 to TRBJ2-7, with 8 bases matching TRBD1. The CDR3 DNA is TGTGCCAGCAGCTCCTGGACAGGGCCGAGCTCCTACGAGCAGTACTTC. Protein product: CASSSWTGPSSYEQYF. The full variable domain, its missing parts supplied by reference TRBV7-2 and TRBJ2-7, is GAGVSQSPSNKVTEKGKDVELRCDPISGHTALYWYRQSLGQGLEFLIYFQGNSAPDKSGLPSDRFSAERTGGSVSTLTIQRTQQEDSAVYLCASSSWTGPSSYEQYFGPGTRLTVT.